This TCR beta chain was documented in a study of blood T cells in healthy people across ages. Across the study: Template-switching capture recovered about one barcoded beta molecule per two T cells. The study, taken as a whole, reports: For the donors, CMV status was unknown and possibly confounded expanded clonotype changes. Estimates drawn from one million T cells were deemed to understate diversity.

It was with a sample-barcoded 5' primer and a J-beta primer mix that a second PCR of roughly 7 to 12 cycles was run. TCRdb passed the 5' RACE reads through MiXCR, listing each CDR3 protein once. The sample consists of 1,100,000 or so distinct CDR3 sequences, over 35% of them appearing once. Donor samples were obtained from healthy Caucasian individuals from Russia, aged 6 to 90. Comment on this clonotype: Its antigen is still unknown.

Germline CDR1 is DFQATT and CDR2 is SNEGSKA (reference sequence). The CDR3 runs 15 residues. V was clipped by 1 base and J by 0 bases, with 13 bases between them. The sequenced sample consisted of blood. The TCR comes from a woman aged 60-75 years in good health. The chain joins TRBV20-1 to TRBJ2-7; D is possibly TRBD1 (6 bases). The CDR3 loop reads CSARGNKQGSYEQYF. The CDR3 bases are TGCAGTGCTAGAGGGAATAAACAGGGCTCCTACGAGCAGTACTTC.